This T cell receptor beta chain was profiled in a study of vaccination effects on CD4 cells after COVID-19. Overall study: Following the second dose by a median of 72 days, the post-vaccine samples were obtained. Study-wide points: In the study, convalescent patients were few, and early post-infection timepoints were absent.

The CDR3 length is 14 residues. Germline assignment: CDR1 LGHDT and CDR2 YNNKEL (reference sequence). The junction had 7 bases not matched to a gene; V was cut back by 6 bases and J by 5 bases. Subsequent to less than twelve days of culture, CD4+ T cells were isolated. Each person got two doses of an mRNA SARS-CoV-2 vaccine, BNT162b2 or mRNA-1273. None of the vaccinated had previously contracted SARS-CoV-2, and their nucleocapsid antibodies tested negative. IL-2 medium was substituted for half the medium on days 3 and 7. Libraries were prepared by immunoSEQ multiplex PCR; TCRdb keeps only in-frame clonotypes and omits some of them. The table records 45,000 or so clones, around 70% of them present only once. Concerning this clone itself: The target antigen is unknown.

The chain uses TRBV3-1 (or the pseudogene TRBV3-2) and TRBJ1-1; 9 bases are shared with TRBD1. The material was CD4+ T cells from PBMCs cultured without peptide, obtained after COVID-19 vaccination. The sequence was collected from a human donor who received a COVID-19 vaccine. The CDR3 DNA is TGTGCCAGCAGTACAGGGGGCGCGGGGACTGAAGCTTTCTTT. Protein: CASSTGGAGTEAFF.